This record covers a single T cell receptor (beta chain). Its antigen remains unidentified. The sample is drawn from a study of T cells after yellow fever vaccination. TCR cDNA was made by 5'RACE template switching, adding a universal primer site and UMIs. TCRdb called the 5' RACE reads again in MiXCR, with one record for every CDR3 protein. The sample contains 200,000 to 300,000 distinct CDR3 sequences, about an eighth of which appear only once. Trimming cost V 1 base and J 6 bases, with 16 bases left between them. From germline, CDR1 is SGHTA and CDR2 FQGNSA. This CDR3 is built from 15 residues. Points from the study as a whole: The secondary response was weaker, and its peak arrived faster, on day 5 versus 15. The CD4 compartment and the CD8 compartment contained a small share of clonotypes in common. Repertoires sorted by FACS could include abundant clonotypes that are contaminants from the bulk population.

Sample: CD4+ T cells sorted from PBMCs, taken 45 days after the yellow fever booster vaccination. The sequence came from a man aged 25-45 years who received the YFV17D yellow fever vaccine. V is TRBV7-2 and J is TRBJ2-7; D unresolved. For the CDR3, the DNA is TGTGCCAGCAGCTTAGGGGGAACAAGGTCCGCCGAGCAGTACTTC. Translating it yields CASSLGGTRSAEQYF.